These 27 T cell receptor beta chains were sequenced from one sample in a study of blood T cell repertoires in COVID-19. Profiling relied on immunoSEQ multiplex PCR, and the TCRdb table lists in-frame clones only, not all of them. The profile shows more than 95,000 clones, 88% of them singletons. The sequencing sample was made of peripheral blood. Source of these receptors: a woman over 75 with acute or convalescent COVID-19.

V gene TRBV10-3 combines with J gene TRBJ2-7, with 7 bases aligning to TRBD2. CDR1 and CDR2 (germline): ENHRY, SYGVKD. V dropped 5 bases and J dropped 5; count of bases not matched to a gene: 6. The CDR3 covers 13 residues. CDR3 amino acids: CAISSRGVHEQYF. As DNA, the CDR3 is TGTGCCATCAGTTCCCGGGGGGTTCACGAGCAGTACTTC.

This clone has just one count. The CDR3 DNA reads as TGTGCCAGCAGCTCCTGGACTAGCGGGAGTATGCCCACAGATACGCAGTATTTT. This codes for CASSSWTSGSMPTDTQYF. The rearrangement joins TRBV13 to TRBJ2-3, with TRBD2 matching over 13 bases. This CDR3 has 18 amino acids. Trimming cost V 4 bases and J 2 bases; bases outside gene matches: 9. Germline V gene data show CDR1 as PRHDT and CDR2 as FYEKMQ (reference sequence).

V and J are TRBV28 and TRBJ1-6; TRBD1 aligns across 8 bases. Trimming at V came to 6 bases and at J to 8 bases, leaving 3 bases not matched to a gene. Germline V gene data show CDR1 as MDHEN and CDR2 as SYDVKM. The CDR3 contains 13 residues. CDR3 in DNA: TGTGCCAGCAGAGGACAGGGTTATTCACCCCTCCACTTT. This sequence encodes CASRGQGYSPLHF.

The chain has TRBV20-1 and TRBJ2-7; D remains ambiguous. The V and J ends lost 6 bases and 7 bases respectively, with 10 bases between them. CDR3 length: 10 amino acids. Germline CDR1 and CDR2: DFQATT and SNEGSKA (reference sequence). The CDR3 bases are TGCAGTGCCCTACTAAGTGAGCAGTACTTC. It translates to CSALLSEQYF.

This CDR3 is CATSDLAGARQETQYF. CDR3 nucleotides: TGTGCCACCAGTGATTTGGCAGGGGCGAGACAAGAGACCCAGTACTTC. The chain carries TRBV24-1 and TRBJ2-5; TRBD1 is a possible D gene (6 bases). CDR3 size: 16 residues. Germline assignment: CDR1 KGHDR and CDR2 SFDVKD. V lost 0 bases to trimming and J lost 2 bases, with 12 bases between them.

This chain joins TRBV3-1 (or the pseudogene TRBV3-2) and TRBJ2-2; 10 bases are shared with TRBD1. The CDR3 has 17 residues. V was clipped by 5 bases and J by 4 bases; unmatched bases: 10. CDR1 and CDR2 (germline): LGHDT, YNNKEL (reference sequence). The DNA for the CDR3 is TGTGCCAGCAGCACCCACTCCGGGACAGGGGTCACCGGGGAGCTGTTTTTT. Its protein product is CASSTHSGTGVTGELFF.

The chain carries TRBV25-1 and TRBJ1-5; perhaps TRBD1 as D (5 bases). Deletions cut 4 bases from V and 3 bases from J, with 7 bases between. CDR1 is MGHDK and CDR2 is SYGVNS in the germline V gene. The CDR3 spans 13 residues. Written as DNA, the CDR3 is TGTGCCAGCAGTGGCAGGGTCAATCAGCCCCAGCATTTT. This gives the protein CASSGRVNQPQHF.

This clone was detected only once. The V and J genes are TRBV15 and TRBJ2-7, with 9 bases lining up with TRBD1. The V gene end was trimmed by 3 bases and the J gene end by 3 bases; junction bases not matched to a gene: 0. The germline CDR1 and CDR2 sequences are LNHNV and YYDKDF (reference sequence). CDR3 size: 13 residues. The CDR3 protein is CATSRDRGYEQYF. The CDR3 DNA sequence: TGTGCCACCAGCAGGGACAGGGGCTACGAGCAGTACTTC.

The V gene is TRBV19, the J gene TRBJ2-1, with 10 bases that match TRBD2. V shed 3 bases and J 0 bases; nucleotides not matched to a gene: 2. This CDR3 contains 16 residues. The V gene's germline CDR1 is LNHDA and CDR2 SQIVND (reference sequence). The CDR3 nucleotides are TGTGCCAGTAGTATTAGCGGGAGGAGCTCCTACAATGAGCAGTTCTTC. Translating gives CASSISGRSSYNEQFF. The whole variable domain, filled in from reference TRBV19 and TRBJ2-1, reads DGGITQSPKYLFRKEGQNVTLSCEQNLNHDAMYWYRQDPGQGLRLIYYSQIVNDFQKGDIAEGYSVSREKKESFPLTVTSAQKNPTAFYLCASSISGRSSYNEQFFGPGTRLTVL.

The chain recombines TRBV3-1 (or the pseudogene TRBV3-2) with TRBJ1-2; 7 positions agree with TRBD1. Per the germline V gene, CDR1 is LGHDT and CDR2 is YNNKEL (reference sequence). CDR3 length: 19 amino acids. The junction had 16 bases not matched to a gene; V was cut back by 3 bases and J by 0 bases. The CDR3 DNA follows: TGTGCCAGCAGCCATGAAACAGGGGCTATGGGGAACTCTAACTATGGCTACACCTTC. It yields the protein CASSHETGAMGNSNYGYTF.

The chain employs TRBV21-1 and TRBJ1-6. TRBV21-1 is a pseudogene. The CDR3 consists of 14 residues. The CDR3 region has the DNA TGTGCCAGCAGGCCTTTTCGGTATAATTCACCCCTCCACTTT. The encoded protein is CASRPFRYNSPLHF.

The chain has TRBV6-6 and TRBJ2-1, with 11 bases matching TRBD2. Losses at the gene ends were 5 bases for V and 7 bases for J; bases not matched to a gene: 16. The CDR3 has 18 amino acids. CDR1 and CDR2 (germline): MNHNY, SVGAGI (reference sequence). The CDR3 DNA is TGTGCCAGCAGTCGATCCACCTTACTAGCGGGAGCCGGAAATGAGCAGTTCTTC. Protein product: CASSRSTLLAGAGNEQFF.

This rearrangement joins TRBV9 to TRBJ1-2; 7 nucleotides agree with TRBD1. The CDR3 spans 13 residues. In germline, CDR1 is SGDLS, CDR2 YYNGEE. J lost 6 bases, V lost 3 bases, and 5 bases had no gene match. The chain's CDR3 is CASSGRQGHGYTF. The DNA of the CDR3 is TGTGCCAGCAGCGGTCGACAGGGACATGGCTACACCTTC. Combining the CDR3 with reference TRBV9 and TRBJ1-2 gives the whole variable domain DSGVTQTPKHLITATGQRVTLRCSPRSGDLSVYWYQQSLDQGLQFLIQYYNGEERAKGNILERFSAQQFPDLHSELNLSSLELGDSALYFCASSGRQGHGYTFGSGTRLTVV.

The rearrangement links TRBV4-3 to TRBJ1-4; TRBD1 agrees at 8 bases. Germline lookup yields CDR1 LGHNA and CDR2 YSLEER. The CDR3 length is 15 residues. With V trimmed by 2 bases and J by 4 bases, 3 bases remained unmatched. The CDR3 DNA reads as TGCGCCAGCAGCCAAACAGGGGGGCTTAATGAAAAACTGTTTTTT. Its translation: CASSQTGGLNEKLFF.

The chain has TRBV5-1 and TRBJ2-3, with 12 bases matching TRBD2. The V gene's germline CDR1 is SGHRS and CDR2 YFSETQ. The V and J ends lost 7 bases and 6 bases, in that order; junction bases with no gene match: 6. This CDR3 comprises 14 residues. As DNA, the CDR3 is TGCGCCAGCGGAGCTAGCGGGGGGGCGGATACGCAGTATTTT. Encoded protein: CASGASGGADTQYF.

V is TRBV5-4 and J is TRBJ1-1, with unresolved D. The V end was cut by 5 bases, the J end by 4 bases, with 21 bases between. The germline gives CDR1 SGHNT, CDR2 YYREEE (reference sequence). This CDR3 has 16 residues. CDR3 loop: CASRPRLTNLVTEAFF. DNA of the CDR3: TGTGCCAGCAGACCCCGGCTAACGAACCTAGTCACTGAAGCTTTCTTT.

The chain carries TRBV27 and TRBJ1-4, with TRBD1 as a possible D gene (5 bases). Trimming took off 3 bases at V and 10 bases at J, with 18 bases between the two ends. This CDR3 has 15 residues. Per the germline V gene, CDR1 is MNHEY and CDR2 is SMNVEV (reference sequence). The CDR3 here is CASSFQDMGVGKLFF. The CDR3 region has the DNA TGTGCCAGCAGTTTCCAGGACATGGGCGTGGGAAAACTGTTTTTT.

The gene calls are TRBV3-1 (or the pseudogene TRBV3-2) and TRBJ1-4; D remains unclear. The V end lost 1 base, the J end lost 8 bases, and 17 bases lay between the germline ends. The germline gives CDR1 LGHDT, CDR2 YNNKEL (reference sequence). The CDR3 is 16 amino acids. Written as DNA, the CDR3 is TGTGCCAGCAGCCAAGGGGTGGGCTTAGGTGGGGAAAAACTGTTTTTT. As protein: CASSQGVGLGGEKLFF.

The chain carries TRBV5-1 and TRBJ1-2; TRBD1 agrees at 8 bases. This CDR3 spans 13 amino acids. Germline CDR1 SGHRS, CDR2 YFSETQ. J was trimmed by 3 bases and V by 3 bases; bases with no gene match: 1. CDR3 DNA sequence: TGCGCCAGCAGCTGGACAGGGTACTATGGCTACACCTTC. It is translated as CASSWTGYYGYTF.

This sequence joins TRBV29-1 and TRBJ2-1; TRBD2 matches at 8 bases. V dropped 0 bases and J dropped 4; count of bases not matched to a gene: 5. From germline, CDR1 is SQVTM and CDR2 ANQGSEA. This CDR3 is 15 amino acids long. The CDR3 is CSVEEGTSGYNEQFF. DNA for the CDR3: TGCAGCGTTGAAGAAGGAACTAGCGGTTACAATGAGCAGTTCTTC.

CDR3 bases: TGTGCCAGCAGTTTTAGGGGAGAAAAACTGTTTTTT. Translation gives CASSFRGEKLFF. The chain links TRBV12-3 or TRBV12-4 to TRBJ1-4, with D perhaps matching TRBD1 (5 bases). Trimming removed 3 bases at V and 8 bases at J, with 7 bases between. The CDR3 sequence is 12 residues long.

The chain has TRBV21-1 and TRBJ1-4; the table names TRBD1, a call not compared with the DNA. TRBV21-1 counts as a pseudogene. This CDR3 has 16 residues. The CDR3 DNA is TGTGCCAGCAGCCGAAAAAGGGGCCAGGGGAATGAAAAACTGTTTTTT. Its translation: CASSRKRGQGNEKLFF.

This chain connects TRBV19 to TRBJ1-2; 9 nucleotides align to TRBD1. Trimming at V came to 3 bases and at J to 7 bases, leaving 6 bases not matched to a gene. The length of the CDR3 is 14 residues. Germline V lookup: CDR1 LNHDA, CDR2 SQIVND (reference sequence). In nucleotides, the CDR3 is TGTGCCAGTAGTATGGGACAGGGAGTAAGTGGCTACACCTTC. Translation: CASSMGQGVSGYTF.

CDR3 bases: TGTGCCACCAGTGGTAGCGGGGGGTGGAGTGAGCAGTTCTTC. Its translation is CATSGSGGWSEQFF. V and J are TRBV24-1 and TRBJ2-1, with 10 bases aligning to TRBD2. The germline V gene encodes CDR1 KGHDR and CDR2 SFDVKD. The trim removed 5 bases at V and 9 bases at J, leaving 6 bases unmatched. The CDR3 totals 14 residues.

CDR3 sequence (DNA): TGTGCCAGTAGAGCGGACAGGGGGAGTACTGAAGCTTTCTTT. Its translation: CASRADRGSTEAFF. V and J are TRBV19 and TRBJ1-1; the match to TRBD1 covers 10 bases. With V trimmed by 6 bases and J by 5 bases, 6 bases remained unmatched. Germline loops: CDR1 LNHDA, CDR2 SQIVND (reference sequence). CDR3 length: 14 residues.

The rearrangement links TRBV6-2 or TRBV6-3 to TRBJ1-2; 7 bases are shared with TRBD1. Germline CDR1 reads MNHEY; CDR2 reads SVGEGT. Trimming removed 2 bases from V and 8 bases from J; junction bases left unmatched: 5. CDR3 length: 13 residues. In DNA, the CDR3 is TGTGCCAGCAGTTACGGGACAGCACGAGGCTACACCTTC. Its protein product is CASSYGTARGYTF.

V is TRBV18 and J is TRBJ2-7; 7 bases agree with TRBD1. Germline lookup yields CDR1 KGHSH and CDR2 LQKENI. The CDR3 consists of 14 residues. The ends lost 5 bases at V and 5 bases at J; junction bases unmatched: 9. CDR3 coding DNA: TGTGCCAGCTCATCATCCGGGACAGACAACGAGCAGTACTTC. It is translated as CASSSSGTDNEQYF.